This TCR beta chain was observed in a study of T-cell memory formation after mild COVID-19 listed by TCRdb under 2021. Study-level background: TCR sequence clusters from the two donors were largely donor specific. In a couple of donors, T-cell clones that expanded and contracted after mild COVID-19 were followed by sequencing TCRalpha and TCRbeta repertoires longitudinally. The cohort comprised two young, previously healthy adult volunteers, one female and one male.

Overall results and qualifications from the work: Clones contracting from day 15 to 85 had balanced CD4/CD8 phenotypes, while a second wave expanding from day 15 to 37 was biased towards CD4+. SARS-CoV-2 specificity was not confirmed for the second-wave clones peaking on day 37. Some responding clones were found in pre-infection memory, which suggests that pre-existing cross-reactive memory T cells took part in the SARS-CoV-2 response. Contracting CD4+ clones appeared mostly in the CM and EM memory subsets, whereas CD8+ clones were enriched in EMRA. Only a couple of mild cases were covered by the study, and larger cohorts that include severe cases with pre-infection samples were considered necessary.

Germline trimming: 1 base from V, 0 bases from J; junction bases outside gene matches: 17. The CDR1 and CDR2 encoded by the germline V gene (reference sequence) are DFQATT and SNEGSKA. The CDR3 holds 22 amino acids from the cysteine to the phenylalanine. The kept DNA is CDR3 alone, 66 bases in frame from the first base. Ficoll-Paque density gradient centrifugation was used to isolate PBMCs. For sequencing, an Illumina NovaSeq 6000 was employed. cDNA libraries for TCRalpha and TCRbeta were prepared by 5'RACE using constant-segment primers, with sample barcodes and unique molecular identifiers added. Trizol reagent was used to extract RNA from every sample. Amplification of the libraries took two PCR steps, and the second step added a second sample barcode plus Illumina TruSeq adapters. Sequencing of the libraries was done on an Illumina NovaSeq, producing 2 x 150 bp paired-end reads. The study's own analysis went as follows. With migec v1.2.7, reads were demultiplexed and then collapsed into UMI-guided consensus sequences. With mixcr v2.1.11, UMI consensuses were aligned to TRA and TRB V and J templates and assembled into clonotypes. A clonotype was counted as expanded or contracted only when both edgeR and NoisET called the clonotype significant, with the noise models trained on biological replicates. For edgeR calls, the cutoffs were a false discovery rate-adjusted p below 0.01 and a log2 fold-change threshold of 1. As an exploratory analysis of dynamics, max-normalized trajectories of the 1000 most abundant clonotypes were examined by PCA with hierarchical clustering. The CD4 or CD8 phenotype of responding clones was assigned using the separately sequenced CD4+ and CD8+ repertoires. TCRdb reanalyzed the raw reads on its own, using fastp at Q25 for trimming and MiXCR for clone calling, and kept in-frame beta chains. When rows share a CDR3 protein, they turn into one entry using the most common DNA and genes. Clone size and V and J calls follow TCRdb, not the original study. In this sample the table shows 84,000 or so distinct CDR3 sequences, 11% to 15% of which occur a single time. Of the sample, roughly a third is held by the ten largest clones.

On this clonotype: Its recognized antigen is unknown. Per-base qualities were not stored, and no clone one base away is much larger.

Rearrangement joined TRBV20-1 to TRBJ2-1; 14 central nucleotides agree with TRBD2. The sequencing sample was made of PBMCs or a T cell subset sorted from them (not recorded which). This sequence originates from an adult woman who had mild COVID-19 (a few samples of this study predate the infection). The sample titles of this study are shuffled in the database, so cell type and time point are left out; the donor was told from shared clones. CDR3 loop: CSARVLASGLAGGHRSYNEQFF. In nucleotides, the sequence is TGCAGTGCTAGAGTACTCGCGTCAGGACTAGCGGGGGGCCATCGCTCCTACAATGAGCAGTTCTTC.